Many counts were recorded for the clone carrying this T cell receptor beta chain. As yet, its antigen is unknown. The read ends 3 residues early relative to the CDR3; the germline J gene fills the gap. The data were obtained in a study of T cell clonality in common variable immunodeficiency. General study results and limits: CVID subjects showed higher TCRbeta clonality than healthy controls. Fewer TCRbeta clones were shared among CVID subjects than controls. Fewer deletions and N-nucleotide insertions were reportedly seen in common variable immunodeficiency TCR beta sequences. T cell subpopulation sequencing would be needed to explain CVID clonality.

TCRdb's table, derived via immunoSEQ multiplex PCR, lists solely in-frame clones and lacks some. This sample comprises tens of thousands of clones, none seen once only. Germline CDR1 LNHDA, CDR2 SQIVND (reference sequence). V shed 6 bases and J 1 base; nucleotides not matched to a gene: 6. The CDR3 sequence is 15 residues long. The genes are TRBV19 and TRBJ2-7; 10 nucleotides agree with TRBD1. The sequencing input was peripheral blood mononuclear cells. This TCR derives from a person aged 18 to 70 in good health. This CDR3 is CASRFLDRGSYEQYF. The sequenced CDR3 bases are TGTGCCAGTAGATTCCTGGACAGGGGGTCCTACGAG.